The clone carrying this T cell receptor (beta chain) appeared once. No antigen is known for it. The germline V gene has CDR1 MNHEY and CDR2 SVGEGT. The CDR3 length is 15 residues. V lost 2 bases and J 7 bases, leaving 18 bases between the germline ends. The TCR alpha and TCR beta cDNA libraries, bearing sample barcodes and UMIs, were generated by 5'RACE using constant-segment primers. TCRdb ran MiXCR on the 5' RACE reads and lists one entry per CDR3 protein. Here the sample spans around 420,000 distinct CDR3 sequences, roughly 26% being singletons. The data are from a study of T-cell memory formation after mild COVID-19. Study-wide context: Largely donor-specific sequence clusters came from a couple of donors.

Study-level results: Second-wave clones peaking on day 37 lacked confirmed SARS-CoV-2 specificity.

The chain links TRBV6-2 or TRBV6-3 to TRBJ2-7; D not resolved. The source material was PBMCs or a T cell subset sorted from them (not recorded which). The sequence was obtained from an adult woman who had mild COVID-19 (a few samples of this study predate the infection). Cell type and time point are not known. CDR3 amino acids: CASSYPLGSASEQYF. Written as DNA, the CDR3 is TGTGCCAGCAGTTACCCGCTCGGTTCAGCCTCTGAGCAGTACTTC.